Here is one TCR beta chain with its context. Its antigen is unknown. The CDR3 end lies 3 residues beyond the end of the read and is filled in from the germline J gene. All donors had a single incident cervical HPV16 infection, not prevalent. The entry originates in a study of T cells in women clearing cervical HPV infection. The study, taken as a whole, reports: Cases carried less TRBV6-7 than controls: about 0.1% versus 0.15%. Repertoire richness, not evenness, was significantly elevated in CIN3+ cases versus controls.

V was pared by 2 bases and J by 9 bases, with 4 bases of the junction left unmatched. This CDR3 has 15 amino acids. Germline V lookup: CDR1 SNHLY, CDR2 FYNNEI. TCR beta CDR3 amplified by multiplex PCR from approximately 1,300 ng genomic DNA. Profiling relied on immunoSEQ multiplex PCR, and the TCRdb table lists in-frame clones only, not all of them. The sample totals some 30,000 clones. The TCR was taken from a woman between 18 and 70 years old with a cervical HPV16 infection that either progressed to CIN3+ or cleared (not recorded which). Sequenced sample: blood buffy coat. The V gene is TRBV2, the J gene TRBJ2-1; TRBD2 aligns across 13 bases. CDR3 DNA (partial): TGTGCCAGCAGTGAAAGGACTAGCGGGAGTAGTGAG. Translating it yields CASSERTSGSSE. The complete CDR3 reads CASSERTSGSSEQFF.